This T cell receptor beta chain was recorded in a study of CD8+ T cells in alopecia areata. Study-level points and caveats: The study also sequences resident alphabeta T cells of normal skin in scalp samples.

After isolation, RNA underwent reverse transcription to generate cDNA as the sequencing template. The method was immunoSEQ multiplex PCR; TCRdb's version includes in-frame clones alone and lacks a portion of them. The sample contains around 100,000 clones, roughly 50% of which appear only once. The treatment denotes: oral pan-JAK inhibitor, 5-10 mg twice daily. For this clone: The antigen remains undetermined.

The clonotype comes from a human donor with alopecia areata. The sequencing here drew on CD8+ T cells sorted from blood, taken at week 24, from a patient treated with tofacitinib.

CDR3 region: CASSPADSNSNQPQHF. CDR3 nucleotide sequence: TGTGCCAGCTCACCAGCGGACAGCAATAGCAATCAGCCCCAGCATTTT. The rearrangement links TRBV18 to TRBJ1-5, with a tentative D call TRBD1 (6 bases). Germline V gene data show CDR1 as KGHSH and CDR2 as LQKENI. The CDR3 is made up of 16 amino acids. V was clipped by 2 bases and J by 0 bases, with 11 bases between them.